These 25 T cell receptor beta chains originate from one sample sequenced in a study of shared clonotypes between healthy human individuals. TCRdb's copy holds only in-frame clones and misses some; the assay was immunoSEQ multiplex PCR. The table includes a few million clones, 90% to 95% detected once. Input material: naive CD4+ T cells from PBMCs. Subset specified: CD45RA+ positively selected. The receptors here all came from a man aged 18 to 35 in good health. Some clones in this sample may be carry-over from other donors' samples.

This clone was counted a single time. The chain links TRBV30 to TRBJ1-3; D not resolved. Germline V gene data show CDR1 as GTSNPN and CDR2 as SVGIG (reference sequence). The V gene lost 4 bases and the J gene lost 1 base, with 11 bases spanning the gap. CDR3 length: 14 amino acids. The CDR3 here is CAWNMAVSGNTIYF. CDR3 DNA: TGTGCCTGGAATATGGCGGTGTCTGGAAACACCATATATTTT.

The gene calls are TRBV2 and TRBJ2-7; TRBD2 might be the D (5 bases). Trimming pared 6 bases from V and 0 bases from J, leaving 12 bases between. This CDR3 region has 14 residues. Germline CDR1 and CDR2: SNHLY and FYNNEI. The CDR3 protein is CASRGRLSSYEQYF. The CDR3 DNA follows: TGTGCCAGCAGGGGGAGACTTTCCTCCTACGAGCAGTACTTC.

The J gene is TRBJ2-2, the V gene TRBV11-2; D might be TRBD1 or TRBD2, each matching 6 bases. V lost 0 bases to trimming and J lost 3 bases, with 14 bases between them. The germline gives CDR1 SGHAT, CDR2 FQNNGV. The CDR3 length is 17 residues. The CDR3 spells CASSLDMGGLYTGELFF. Here the CDR3 DNA reads TGTGCCAGCAGCTTAGATATGGGGGGCTTATACACCGGGGAGCTGTTTTTT.

The chain links TRBV19 to TRBJ1-5; D unclear. There are 15 residues in the CDR3. Germline V gene sequence: CDR1 LNHDA, CDR2 SQIVND (reference sequence). V lost 5 bases, J lost 5 bases, and 16 bases lay in between. CDR3 in DNA: TGTGCCAGTAGTGTAGTGCCGAGGGATTATCAGCCCCAGCATTTT. Amino acids: CASSVVPRDYQPQHF.

The chain carries TRBV6-5 and TRBJ2-2; 7 positions match TRBD2. Germline-derived CDR1 and CDR2 are MNHEY and SVGAGI. There are 12 residues in the CDR3. The CDR3 reads CVAAGRAGELFF. The CDR3 bases are TGTGTGGCTGCGGGGAGGGCCGGGGAGCTGTTTTTT.

This chain's CDR3 is CASSISGGDEKLFF. The CDR3 DNA is TGTGCCAGTAGTATATCGGGGGGGGATGAAAAACTGTTTTTT. The chain couples TRBV19 to TRBJ1-4; D perhaps matches TRBD1 (5 bases). Per germline, CDR1 LNHDA and CDR2 SQIVND (reference sequence). This CDR3 has 14 amino acids. Trimming removed 2 bases from V and 6 bases from J, with 10 bases in between.

The V and J genes are TRBV28 and TRBJ1-2, with unresolved D. V was pared by 7 bases and J by 8 bases, with 17 bases between. This CDR3 has 13 residues. Germline lookup yields CDR1 MDHEN and CDR2 SYDVKM. The CDR3 nucleotides read TGTGCCAGCACCCCTTCAACCTTAGGAGGCTACACCTTC. It yields the protein CASTPSTLGGYTF.

The chain combines TRBV7-9 with TRBJ2-2; D is perhaps TRBD2 (5 bases). Germline V gene lookup returns CDR1 SEHNR and CDR2 FQNEAQ (reference sequence). The CDR3 has 14 amino acids. The V and J ends lost 5 bases and 6 bases respectively, with 13 bases between them. The CDR3: CASSRWEWAGELFF. The CDR3 DNA reads as TGTGCCAGCAGCCGGTGGGAGTGGGCCGGGGAGCTGTTTTTT.

This chain joins TRBV4-1 and TRBJ1-5, with 8 bases lining up with TRBD1. The J segment lost 2 bases and the V segment lost 0 bases, leaving 9 bases of the junction unmatched. The length of the CDR3 is 18 residues. Germline CDR1 MGHRA, CDR2 YSYEKL. The CDR3 spells CASSQEARGTGGNQPQHF. CDR3 sequence (DNA): TGCGCCAGCAGCCAAGAGGCTCGTGGGACAGGAGGCAATCAGCCCCAGCATTTT.

The chain links TRBV23-1 to TRBJ1-1, with D possibly TRBD1 on 6 matching bases. TRBV23-1 is labeled an ORF, and its function is uncertain. This CDR3 has 17 amino acids. The V and J ends lost 0 bases and 1 base respectively, with 15 bases between them. The CDR3 DNA is TGCGCCAGCAGTCAATCTAGGTTTGGACAGAGGAACACTGAAGCTTTCTTT. Translating gives CASSQSRFGQRNTEAFF.

The chain has TRBV5-1 and TRBJ1-3; 7 nucleotides agree with TRBD1. Trimming at V came to 2 bases and at J to 4 bases, leaving 3 bases not matched to a gene. Germline CDR1 is SGHRS and CDR2 is YFSETQ. This CDR3 comprises 14 residues. The CDR3 protein is CASSFEGAGNTIYF. The DNA for the CDR3 is TGCGCCAGCAGCTTTGAGGGGGCCGGAAACACCATATATTTT. Combining the CDR3 with reference TRBV5-1 and TRBJ1-3 gives the whole variable domain KAGVTQTPRYLIKTRGQQVTLSCSPISGHRSVSWYQQTPGQGLQFLFEYFSETQRNKGNFPGRFSGRQFSNSRSEMNVSTLELGDSALYLCASSFEGAGNTIYFGEGSWLTVV.

CDR3 sequence (DNA): TGTGCCAGCAGCGTAACGGGGACAGGGGAAGAGCCCCAGCATTTT. Translation: CASSVTGTGEEPQHF. The chain employs TRBV9 and TRBJ1-5; 10 bases match TRBD1. In germline, CDR1 is SGDLS, CDR2 YYNGEE. With 1 base clipped from V and 8 bases from J, the junction kept 6 bases outside the gene matches. The CDR3 totals 15 residues.

The chain uses TRBV5-1 and TRBJ2-7; the D call may be TRBD1 or TRBD2 (5 bases each). The V end was cut by 0 bases, the J end by 0 bases, with 10 bases between. The CDR3 is 15 amino acids. CDR1 is SGHRS, CDR2 YFSETQ, per germline. CDR3 coding DNA: TGCGCCAGCAGCTTGGACGGGGCTAGCTCCTACGAGCAGTACTTC. It codes for CASSLDGASSYEQYF.

In regard to this clone: Within the sample, other DNA sequences also encode this same CDR3. J is TRBJ2-3 and V is TRBV18; D possibly corresponds to TRBD2 (6 bases). Trimming cost V 1 base and J 4 bases, with 9 bases left between them. This CDR3 spans 14 amino acids. Looked up from germline, CDR1 is KGHSH and CDR2 is LQKENI. CDR3 region: CASSPQLAADTQYF. The CDR3 nucleotides are TGTGCCAGCTCACCACAACTAGCTGCAGATACGCAGTATTTT. Full variable domain (remainder filled in from reference TRBV18 and TRBJ2-3): NAGVMQNPRHLVRRRGQEARLRCSPMKGHSHVYWYRQLPEEGLKFMVYLQKENIIDESGMPKERFSAEFPKEGPSILRIQQVVRGDSAAYFCASSPQLAADTQYFGPGTRLTVL.

A remark on this clone: The sample holds other DNA sequences that translate to the same CDR3. This rearrangement joins TRBV18 to TRBJ2-1; D may correspond to TRBD1 or TRBD2 (5 bases each). V lost 6 bases, J lost 0 bases, and 12 bases lay in between. The CDR3 runs to 15 residues. Germline CDR1 and CDR2: KGHSH and LQKENI. The CDR3 reads CASSPTGLSYNEQFF. CDR3 DNA sequence: TGTGCCAGCTCGCCCACGGGGCTCTCCTACAATGAGCAGTTCTTC.

The rearrangement joins TRBV19 to TRBJ1-5; D remains unclear. CDR1 and CDR2 (germline): LNHDA, SQIVND (reference sequence). The length of the CDR3 is 16 residues. Trimming took off 8 bases at V and 0 bases at J, with 17 bases between the two ends. CDR3: CASDPGRIYSNQPQHF. The CDR3 region has the DNA TGTGCCAGTGATCCGGGCCGCATTTATAGCAATCAGCCCCAGCATTTT.

In the case of this clone: Other DNA variants within this sample encode the same CDR3. The V and J genes are TRBV5-4 and TRBJ2-1, with 12 positions matching TRBD2. The germline gives CDR1 SGHNT, CDR2 YYREEE (reference sequence). This CDR3 contains 15 residues. Unmatched junction bases numbered 6, after V lost 4 bases and J lost 7 bases. The CDR3 DNA follows: TGTGCCAGCAGCCTATCCCTAGCGGGAGGGAATGAGCAGTTCTTC. It yields the protein CASSLSLAGGNEQFF.

The chain carries TRBV19 and TRBJ1-2; TRBD1 matches 8 bases. The CDR3 contains 13 residues. Germline values: CDR1 LNHDA, CDR2 SQIVND (reference sequence). With 5 bases clipped from V and 10 bases from J, the junction kept 9 bases outside the gene matches. In DNA, the CDR3 is TGTGCCAGTAGTCTTGGGACAGGACGTGCCTACACCTTC. Its translation is CASSLGTGRAYTF.

This chain links TRBV27 with TRBJ1-4; D not resolved. Trimming left V 5 bases short and J 3 bases short, with 10 bases between. Per the germline V gene, CDR1 is MNHEY and CDR2 is SMNVEV (reference sequence). This CDR3 spans 14 amino acids. The CDR3, as DNA: TGTGCCAGCAGTACGCGACGGCCTAATGAAAAACTGTTTTTT. It codes for CASSTRRPNEKLFF.

The genes are TRBV2 and TRBJ2-7, with D perhaps matching TRBD1 or TRBD2 (7 bases each). Per the germline V gene, CDR1 is SNHLY and CDR2 is FYNNEI. CDR3 length equals 15 residues. Between the trimmed V and J ends, which lost 8 bases and 2 bases, there was a span of 19 bases. This CDR3 is CASQGGRNPAYEQYF. CDR3 coding DNA: TGTGCCAGCCAGGGGGGGCGGAACCCAGCCTACGAGCAGTACTTC.

This clone was recorded only once. The chain links TRBV9 to TRBJ2-7; 8 bases map to TRBD2. The V and J ends lost 3 bases and 3 bases, in that order; junction bases with no gene match: 8. CDR1 SGDLS and CDR2 YYNGEE come from the germline V gene. CDR3 length equals 15 residues. Here the CDR3 reads CASSATAGGGYEQYF. CDR3 DNA sequence: TGTGCCAGCAGCGCCACGGCGGGAGGAGGCTACGAGCAGTACTTC.

The chain couples TRBV21-1 to TRBJ2-3; TRBD2, the D gene given by the table, was not confirmed from the DNA. TRBV21-1 is designated a pseudogene. The length of the CDR3 is 18 residues. DNA of the CDR3: TGTGCCAGCAGCAAAAGGGAGCGGGAGGGCCTGAGCACAGATACGCAGTATTTT. It yields the protein CASSKREREGLSTDTQYF.

As regards this clone: This CDR3 is also generated by other DNA sequences in the sample. The CDR3 region is CASSRGLAVQETQYF. The CDR3 DNA sequence: TGTGCCAGCAGCCGGGGACTAGCGGTCCAAGAGACCCAGTACTTC. This chain links TRBV11-3 with TRBJ2-5; 11 bases agree with TRBD2. V was pared by 5 bases and J by 1 base, with 3 bases of the junction left unmatched. The CDR3 loop spans 15 amino acids. Germline CDR1 and CDR2: SGHNT and YENEEA.

The gene calls are TRBV11-2 and TRBJ2-1, with 7 bases matching TRBD2. Trimming cost V 3 bases and J 3 bases; bases outside gene matches: 5. The germline V gene has CDR1 SGHAT and CDR2 FQNNGV. The CDR3 is made up of 15 amino acids. DNA of the CDR3: TGTGCCAGCAGCTTTGCGGAGCGGGACTACAATGAGCAGTTCTTC. Translated: CASSFAERDYNEQFF.

The chain combines TRBV5-6 with TRBJ1-1, with TRBD1 as a possible D gene (6 bases). The CDR3 runs 14 residues. The ends were cut back, 4 bases at V and 6 bases at J, with 16 bases in the middle. From germline, CDR1 is SGHDT and CDR2 YYEEEE. CDR3 bases: TGTGCCAGCAGCCTTCCCACGACAGGCGCTGAAGCTTTCTTT. This gives the protein CASSLPTTGAEAFF.